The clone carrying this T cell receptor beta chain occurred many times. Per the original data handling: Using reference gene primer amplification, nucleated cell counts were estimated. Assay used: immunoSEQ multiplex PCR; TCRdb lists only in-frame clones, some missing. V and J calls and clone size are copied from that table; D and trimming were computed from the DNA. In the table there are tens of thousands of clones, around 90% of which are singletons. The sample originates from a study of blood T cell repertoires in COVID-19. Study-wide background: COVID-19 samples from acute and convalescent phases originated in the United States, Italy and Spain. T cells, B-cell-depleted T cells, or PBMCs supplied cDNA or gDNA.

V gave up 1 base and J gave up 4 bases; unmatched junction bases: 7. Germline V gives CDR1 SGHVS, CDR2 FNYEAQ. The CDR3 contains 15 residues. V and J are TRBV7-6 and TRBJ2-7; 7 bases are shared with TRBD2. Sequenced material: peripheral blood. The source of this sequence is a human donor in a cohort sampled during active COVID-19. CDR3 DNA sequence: TGTGCCAGCAGCTTAGGTTCTAGCGGAGCATACGAGCAGTACTTC. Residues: CASSLGSSGAYEQYF.